This T cell receptor beta chain was sequenced in a study of blood T cells in healthy people across ages. General study findings and limits: A conclusive naive versus antigen-experienced comparison was prevented by the unsorted PBMCs. Diversity of TCR beta per million T cells declined in a roughly linear way with age. Whereas aged donors had fewer naive CD4+ cells, long-lived donors had more of them and higher diversity.

About this clonotype itself: What it recognizes is unknown. A much larger clone is a single base away; this may be a read error.

The germline V and J ends were trimmed by 2 bases and 13 bases, with 26 bases remaining between them. The CDR3 totals 16 residues. Germline V lookup: CDR1 LGHDT, CDR2 YNNKEL (reference sequence). The second PCR ran roughly 7 to 12 cycles with a sample-barcoded 5' primer and J-beta primers. The template-switch adaptor, which had 12 random nucleotides, put a tag on each cDNA molecule. TCRdb redid the calling of the 5' RACE reads with MiXCR, one entry per CDR3 protein. Found here are hundreds of thousands of distinct CDR3 sequences, 40% to 45% of them singletons; the top ten hold about 32%. Specimen: blood. This chain uses TRBV3-1 with TRBJ2-5; a possible D gene is TRBD2 (5 bases). This receptor was identified in an elderly man in good health. The CDR3 DNA reads as TGTGCCAGCAGCCAATTTAGTGGAGGTTCTTCGCATGAGCGGTACTTC. Translation gives CASSQFSGGSSHERYF.